A selection of T cell receptor beta chains follows, all from one sample in a study of response to subunit inactivated influenza vaccine. TCRdb processed the RT-PCR reads anew with MiXCR; each CDR3 protein has one entry. The sample lists about 160,000 distinct CDR3 sequences; 9.5% to 13% were seen once. Sequenced here: non-naive T cells sorted from PBMCs, sampled 40 to 50 days after vaccination. The receptors derive from a man in his fifties or sixties who received an inactivated influenza vaccine. The CDR3 runs from the conserved cysteine through the conserved F or W. The D gene is left open where the match is weak. Part of the rows lack a size; the others show once, few, many or a class for expanded clones.

j_call d_call clone_size v_call cdr3_aa cdr3_nt
TRBJ2-7 NA NA TRBV7-8 CASSLERIEQYF TGTGCCAGCAGCTTAGAGCGCATCGAGCAGTACTTC
TRBJ2-7 NA NA TRBV10-3 CAFRDSDSYEQYF TGTGCCTTCCGGGACTCCGATTCCTACGAGCAGTACTTC
TRBJ1-5 NA NA TRBV4-3 CASSQVLGGPQHF TGCGCCAGCAGCCAAGTCCTGGGGGGACCCCAGCATTTT
TRBJ2-1 NA many TRBV7-2 CASSPARVDNEQFF TGTGCCAGCAGCCCCGCCAGGGTAGACAATGAGCAGTTCTTC
TRBJ1-3 TRBD1 NA TRBV7-8 CASSLAPGQGNTIYF TGTGCCAGCAGCTTAGCCCCGGGACAGGGAAACACCATATATTTT
TRBJ2-5 TRBD1 many TRBV5-5 CASRADRVRGETQYF TGTGCCAGCAGAGCTGACAGGGTGAGGGGAGAGACCCAGTACTTC
TRBJ1-1 NA many TRBV6-2/TRBV6-3 CASRSRQGVGTEAFF TGTGCCAGCAGGTCCCGCCAGGGAGTTGGCACTGAAGCTTTCTTT
TRBJ2-7 NA NA TRBV30 CAWSQGYVGEQYF TGTGCCTGGAGTCAAGGATACGTTGGCGAGCAGTACTTC
TRBJ1-5 TRBD1 NA TRBV20-1 CSTQGGGQPQHF TGCAGTACCCAGGGGGGGGGGCAGCCCCAGCATTTT
TRBJ2-1 NA NA TRBV5-6 CASSELPGGEQFF TGTGCCAGCAGCGAGCTCCCGGGGGGCGAGCAGTTCTTC
TRBJ1-2 NA few TRBV28 CASSFRPFGGRRGSGGYTF TGTGCCAGCAGTTTCCGGCCCTTTGGGGGCCGGAGGGGGTCTGGTGGCTACACCTTC
TRBJ2-3 NA NA TRBV6-1 CASSLTGRTTDTQYF TGTGCCAGCAGCCTAACAGGGAGGACCACAGATACGCAGTATTTT
TRBJ2-1 TRBD2 NA TRBV6-2/TRBV6-3 CASSYPREAFYNEQFF TGTGCCAGCAGTTACCCGCGGGAGGCTTTCTACAATGAGCAGTTCTTC
TRBJ2-3 NA few TRBV7-2 CASSLVGDWNTDTQYF TGTGCCAGCAGCTTAGTTGGCGACTGGAACACAGATACGCAGTATTTT
TRBJ2-2 NA many TRBV14 CASSQDYTGELFF TGTGCCAGCAGCCAAGATTACACCGGGGAGCTGTTTTTT
TRBJ2-3 NA few TRBV20-1 CSVPGTVSTDTQYF TGCAGTGTACCAGGGACCGTTAGCACAGATACGCAGTATTTT
TRBJ2-3 TRBD1 few TRBV20-1 CSAPRTGTASTDTQYF TGCAGTGCTCCCAGGACCGGGACAGCAAGCACAGATACGCAGTATTTT
TRBJ2-3 TRBD1 few TRBV12-3/TRBV12-4 CASSLGQGAKQQYF TGTGCCAGCAGTTTGGGCCAGGGGGCGAAGCAGCAGTATTTT
TRBJ1-1 NA few TRBV12-3/TRBV12-4 CASSFSGTEAFF TGTGCCAGCAGTTTTAGTGGGACTGAAGCTTTCTTT
TRBJ1-1 NA many TRBV20-1 CSASVTEAFF TGCAGTGCTAGTGTCACTGAAGCTTTCTTT
TRBJ2-3 TRBD2 few TRBV28 CASKNLAGGGTDTQYF TGTGCCAGCAAAAATTTAGCGGGAGGTGGGACAGATACGCAGTATTTT
TRBJ2-7 TRBD1 NA TRBV6-5 CASSSRDRGRWYEQYF TGTGCCAGCAGTTCCCGGGACAGGGGGCGATGGTACGAGCAGTACTTC
TRBJ2-5 NA NA TRBV7-3 CASSPVSKETQYF TGTGCCAGCAGCCCGGTTTCAAAAGAGACCCAGTACTTC
TRBJ2-2 TRBD2 few TRBV5-1 CASSFTGTSGFANTGELFF TGCGCCAGCAGCTTTACCGGGACTAGCGGCTTCGCGAACACCGGGGAGCTGTTTTTT
TRBJ2-7 NA NA TRBV28 CATDRGSYEQYF TGTGCTACGGACCGCGGCTCCTACGAGCAGTACTTC
TRBJ1-1 NA few TRBV5-6 CASSPLLSRDTEAFF TGTGCCAGCAGTCCCTTACTCTCCAGGGACACTGAAGCTTTCTTT
TRBJ1-2 NA NA TRBV20-1 CSARDRRRTYGYTF TGCAGTGCTAGAGATCGGCGCAGGACCTATGGCTACACCTTC
TRBJ2-7 TRBD2 few TRBV27 CASRLAGSSYEQYF TGTGCCAGCAGGCTAGCGGGGAGTTCCTACGAGCAGTACTTC